What follows describes a single T cell receptor beta chain. The CDR3 is 13 residues long. Trimming pared 0 bases from V and 4 bases from J, leaving 6 bases between. Germline V lookup: CDR1 LGHNA, CDR2 YNFKEQ. Data came from immunoSEQ multiplex PCR; TCRdb stores just in-frame clones and leaves some out. The sample consists of 150,000 to 200,000 clones, 80% to 95% of them appearing once. This record belongs to a study of T cell responses to AZD1222 COVID-19 vaccine. The sequence came from an adult in good health. V is TRBV4-2 and J is TRBJ1-2; D not resolved. Sequencing used peripheral blood, obtained on day 0 of AZD1222 vaccination. The CDR3 coding sequence is TGTGCCAGCAGCCAAGACAGTGGCTATGGCTACACCTTC. Its protein is CASSQDSGYGYTF.